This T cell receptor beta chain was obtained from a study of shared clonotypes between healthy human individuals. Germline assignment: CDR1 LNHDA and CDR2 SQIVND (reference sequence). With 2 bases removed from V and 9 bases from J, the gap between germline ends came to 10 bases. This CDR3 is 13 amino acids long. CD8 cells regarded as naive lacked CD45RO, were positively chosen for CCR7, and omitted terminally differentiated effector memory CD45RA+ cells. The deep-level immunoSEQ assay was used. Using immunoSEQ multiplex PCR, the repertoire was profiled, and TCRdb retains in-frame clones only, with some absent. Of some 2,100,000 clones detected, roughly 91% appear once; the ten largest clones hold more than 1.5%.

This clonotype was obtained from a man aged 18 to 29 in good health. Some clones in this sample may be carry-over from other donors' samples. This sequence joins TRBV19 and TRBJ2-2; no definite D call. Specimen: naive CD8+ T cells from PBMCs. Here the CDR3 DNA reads TGTGCCAGTAGTATATTGGGTGTAAGGGAGCTGTTTTTT. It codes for CASSILGVRELFF.